The source of this T cell receptor beta chain is a study of T cells after yellow fever vaccination. Study findings and constraints: The appearance of a small share of clonotypes in both CD4 and CD8 compartments was observed. Contamination by abundant bulk-population clonotypes could be present in FACS-sorted repertoires.

CDR1 is SQVTM, CDR2 ANQGSEA, per germline. The germline V and J ends were trimmed by 3 bases and 3 bases, with 0 bases remaining between them. The CDR3 is 10 amino acids. Generation of TCR cDNA used 5'RACE template switching (which added a universal primer site and UMIs). One entry per CDR3 protein results from TCRdb running MiXCR on the 5' RACE reads. In the table there are about 240,000 distinct CDR3 sequences, 6.9% of which are singletons. There are many counts of this clonotype. The target antigen is unknown. The input for sequencing was CD4+ T cells sorted from PBMCs, taken 15 days after the yellow fever booster vaccination. The chain links TRBV29-1 to TRBJ1-5; D gene uncertain. This receptor was taken from a man aged 30-40 years who received the YFV17D yellow fever vaccine. CDR3 protein: CSVDNQPQHF. The CDR3 DNA sequence: TGCAGCGTTGACAATCAGCCCCAGCATTTT.